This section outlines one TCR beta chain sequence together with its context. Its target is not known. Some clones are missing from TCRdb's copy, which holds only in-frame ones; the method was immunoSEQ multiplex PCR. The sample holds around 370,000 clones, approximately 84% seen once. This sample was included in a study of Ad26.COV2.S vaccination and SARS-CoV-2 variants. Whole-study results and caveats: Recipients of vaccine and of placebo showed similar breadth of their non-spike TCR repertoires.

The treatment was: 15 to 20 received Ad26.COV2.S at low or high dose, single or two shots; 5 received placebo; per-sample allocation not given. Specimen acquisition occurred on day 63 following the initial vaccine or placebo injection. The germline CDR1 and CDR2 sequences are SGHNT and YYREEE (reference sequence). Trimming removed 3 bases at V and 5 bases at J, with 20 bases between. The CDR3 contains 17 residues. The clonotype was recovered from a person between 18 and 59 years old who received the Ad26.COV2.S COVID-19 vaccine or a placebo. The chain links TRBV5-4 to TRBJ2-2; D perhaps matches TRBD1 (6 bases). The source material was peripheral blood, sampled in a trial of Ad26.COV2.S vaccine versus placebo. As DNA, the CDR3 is TGTGCCAGCAGCTCGGGATTAACAGGGTCGGGGACCGGGGAGCTGTTTTTT. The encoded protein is CASSSGLTGSGTGELFF.